This is a list of T cell receptor beta chains from one sample in a study of cytomegalovirus exposure and HLA in healthy donors. Some clones are missing from TCRdb's copy, which holds only in-frame ones; the method was immunoSEQ multiplex PCR. The sample yields about 180,000 clones, 77% seen once. The sequencing sample was made of PBMCs. The receptors shown here come from a woman aged 55-69 years in good health and CMV-seropositive. The CDR3 runs from the conserved cysteine through the conserved F or W. A D gene is named only where the DNA matches it firmly. The size entry is marked missing in some rows and otherwise reads once, few, many or a size class.

J | size | D | V | CDR3 | DNA
TRBJ2-7 | - | TRBD1 | TRBV28 | CASSQGAYEQYF | TGTGCCAGCAGTCAGGGGGCCTACGAGCAGTACTTC
TRBJ2-1 | - | - | TRBV2 | CASKAGSYNEQFF | TGTGCCAGCAAGGCAGGCTCCTACAATGAGCAGTTCTTC
TRBJ2-7 | - | - | TRBV7-9 | CASSPTGIYEQYF | TGTGCCAGCAGCCCTACAGGGATCTACGAGCAGTACTTC
TRBJ2-3 | - | TRBD2 | TRBV7-8 | CALGTSGRADTQYF | TGTGCCCTGGGGACTAGCGGGAGGGCAGATACGCAGTATTTT
TRBJ2-7 | - | - | TRBV11-2 | CASSSMDSYEQYF | TGTGCCAGCAGCTCAATGGACAGCTACGAGCAGTACTTC
TRBJ2-3 | - | TRBD1 | TRBV6-5 | CASSLNRGSDTQYF | TGTGCCAGCAGTTTAAACAGGGGATCAGATACGCAGTATTTT
TRBJ1-3 | - | - | TRBV6-5 | CASTPRDRNTIYF | TGTGCCAGCACCCCCCGGGACAGAAACACCATATATTTT
TRBJ2-5 | - | - | TRBV5-1 | CASSQGQSQETQYF | TGCGCCAGCAGCCAGGGCCAGTCCCAAGAGACCCAGTACTTC
TRBJ2-7 | few | TRBD2 | TRBV11-2 | CASSYSAGGPDEQYF | TGTGCCAGCAGCTATTCAGCGGGAGGGCCCGACGAGCAGTACTTC
TRBJ2-1 | - | TRBD2 | TRBV7-9 | CASSLLAGAYNEQFF | TGTGCCAGCAGCTTACTAGCGGGAGCCTACAATGAGCAGTTCTTC
TRBJ1-4 | once | - | TRBV15 | CATSSEPNEKLFF | TGTGCCACCAGCAGCGAGCCGAATGAAAAACTGTTTTTT
TRBJ1-2 | - | - | TRBV5-5 | CASSLNGYGYTF | TGTGCCAGCAGCTTGAACGGGTATGGCTACACCTTC
TRBJ2-2 | - | TRBD2 | TRBV12-5 | CASGLVVSRLAGGLTGELFF | TGTGCTAGTGGTTTGGTAGTTAGTCGACTAGCGGGGGGCTTAACCGGGGAGCTGTTTTTT
TRBJ2-1 | - | - | TRBV6-6 | CASSWYRDEQFF | TGTGCCAGCAGCTGGTACCGGGATGAGCAGTTCTTC
TRBJ2-5 | - | TRBD1 | TRBV4-3 | CASSQGQGTETQYF | TGCGCCAGCAGCCAAGGACAGGGGACGGAGACCCAGTACTTC
TRBJ1-2 | - | - | TRBV5-1 | CASSPGQNYGYTF | TGCGCCAGCAGCCCCGGACAGAACTATGGCTACACCTTC
TRBJ1-4 | few | - | TRBV2 | CASSLQGTNEKLFF | TGTGCCAGCAGTCTACAGGGAACTAATGAAAAACTGTTTTTT
TRBJ1-6 | - | - | TRBV9 | CASSVAARESTDSPLHF | TGTGCCAGCAGCGTAGCTGCGCGTGAGTCTACGGATTCACCCCTCCACTTT
TRBJ2-3 | once | TRBD2 | TRBV19 | CASSGGTRTDTQYF | TGTGCCAGTAGCGGGGGGACCCGCACAGATACGCAGTATTTT
TRBJ1-5 | - | TRBD1 | TRBV27 | CASSTTGAPYSNQPQHF | TGTGCCAGCAGTACCACAGGGGCACCTTATAGCAATCAGCCCCAGCATTTT
TRBJ1-5 | - | - | TRBV30 | CAWSVRIRGGQPQHF | TGTGCCTGGAGTGTACGAATCCGAGGGGGTCAGCCCCAGCATTTT
TRBJ1-3 | - | - | TRBV7-9 | CASSSDTSGNTIYF | TGTGCCAGCAGCTCGGACACCTCTGGAAACACCATATATTTT
TRBJ2-3 | - | TRBD2 | TRBV7-8 | CATKGLVVSDTQYF | TGTGCCACGAAGGGACTAGTAGTGTCAGATACGCAGTATTTT